This entry features one T cell receptor beta chain sequence. Its antigen is currently not known. There are no base qualities to consult, and no much larger clone falls within one base. The immunoSEQ Assay, a bias-controlled multiplex PCR, was used to amplify TCRbeta CDR3 regions from genomic DNA. Concerning the study's data processing: Within the assay, amplification of reference gene primers was used to estimate how many nucleated cells each sample contained. To quantify the absolute abundance of each unique TCRbeta CDR3 rearrangement, sequence reads were collapsed and filtered. Productive Simpson clonality was computed per sample as the square root of Simpson's diversity index over productive rearrangements. Not all clones reach the TCRdb copy of this immuneACCESS table, which keeps in-frame sequences only. Checked studies attribute under half of the gap to unresolved V genes and leave the rest unexplained. V and J calls and clone size are given by that table; D and trimming were obtained from the DNA. This sample has about 300,000 clones in its table, and more than 80% of those were observed once. The ten largest clones add up to nearly 6.5% of the sample.

The data originate from a study of blood T cell repertoires in COVID-19 (dated by TCRdb to 2018 to 2021). With respect to the entire study: Samples from collaborators originated in the United States, Italy and Spain and spanned both the acute and convalescent phases of COVID-19. Subjects who had been exposed to COVID-19, were actively infected with it, or had recovered from it provided the deeply sampled blood TCRbeta repertoires that made up the dataset. The prospective study material was composed of cDNA or gDNA derived from T cells, B-cell-depleted T cells, or PBMCs. Nearly every sample came with metadata listing a de-identified subject ID, COVID-19 status, age in years and sex. The samples were drawn from the first 160 participants of the ongoing ImmuneRACE study and from over 950 subjects provided by 6 global collaborators. The repertoires were released in a freely available public database intended as a resource for research on the immune response to SARS-CoV-2. Where available, HLA class I and class II types were obtained from metadata supplied by the sample provider rather than from assay-based typing. The study at large found these results: The amount of clinical and demographic metadata varied by source and participant and was provided uncurated.

Samples from volunteer blood donors who had recovered from COVID-19 were contributed by a second Seattle source. The collaborating institutions used their own protocols to collect whole blood in K2EDTA tubes. For TCRbeta analysis, collaborator samples were shipped as frozen whole blood, as isolated PBMCs, or as DNA extracted from either sample type. This TCR came from a man aged 18 to 35 who had recovered from COVID-19. What was sequenced was peripheral blood.

The CDR3: CASSLDGGRGGNTIYF. The DNA sequence reads TGTGCCAGCAGCTTGGACGGTGGCAGGGGAGGAAACACCATATATTTT. The chain employs TRBV5-4 and TRBJ1-3, and the D gene may be TRBD1, 6 bases matching. The CDR3, cysteine through phenylalanine, is 16 amino acids long. Of all the DNA, just the CDR3 is kept, 48 bases in frame from base 1. V loses 0 bases of germline sequence and J loses 4 bases, and the interval between the two ends is 14 bases. Via the germline V gene (reference sequence), CDR1 is SGHNT and CDR2 YYREEE. With all but the CDR3 taken from the reference TRBV5-4 and TRBJ1-3 genes, the full variable domain is: ETGVTQSPTHLIKTRGQQVTLRCSSQSGHNTVSWYQQALGQGPQFIFQYYREEENGRGNFPPRFSGLQFPNYSSELNVNALELDDSALYLCASSLDGGRGGNTIYFGEGSWLTVV.